Listed here are 4 T cell receptor beta chains from one sample, sequenced in a study of T cells in Graves' hyperthyroidism and ophthalmopathy. The source material, RNA transcripts, was used to amplify TCR beta CDR3 regions. An initial round of RT-PCR targeting the TCR CDR3 relied on the HTBI primer set. TCRdb redid the calling of the multiplex PCR reads with MiXCR, one entry per CDR3 protein. The repertoire holds approximately 600,000 distinct CDR3 sequences, with over 12% as singletons. Sequencing input: blood. The receptors were sampled from a woman aged 40 to 50 with Graves' ophthalmopathy.

V and J are TRBV20-1 and TRBJ2-3; possibly TRBD2 for D (6 bases). V gave up 3 bases and J gave up 2 bases, with 15 bases separating them. Germline V gives CDR1 DFQATT, CDR2 SNEGSKA (reference sequence). CDR3 length: 15 amino acids. The CDR3 region is CSASPPSENTDTQYF. CDR3 in DNA: TGCAGTGCTAGTCCCCCTAGCGAAAACACAGATACGCAGTATTTT.

The chain has TRBV6-5 and TRBJ2-7, with 9 nucleotides matching TRBD1. V shed 2 bases and J 7 bases; nucleotides not matched to a gene: 12. This CDR3 has 16 residues. In germline, CDR1 is MNHEY, CDR2 SVGAGI. CDR3 nucleotide sequence: TGTGCCAGCAGTTACCAGTACGGGGACAGGGTGGAAGAGCAGTACTTC. This gives the protein CASSYQYGDRVEEQYF.

This clonotype was seen at least ten times. The chain couples TRBV2 to TRBJ2-7, with D hard to call. The V gene lost 6 bases and the J gene lost 2 bases, with 2 bases spanning the gap. Per the germline V gene, CDR1 is SNHLY and CDR2 is FYNNEI. The CDR3 spans 10 residues. This chain's CDR3 is CASRPYEQYF. The CDR3 DNA reads as TGTGCCAGCAGGCCCTACGAGCAGTACTTC. Using reference TRBV2 and TRBJ2-7 for the parts outside the CDR3, the full variable domain is EPEVTQTPSHQVTQMGQEVILRCVPISNHLYFYWYRQILGQKVEFLVSFYNNEISEKSEIFDDQFSVERPDGSNFTLKIRSTKLEDSAMYFCASRPYEQYFGPGTRLTVT.

This clonotype was counted ten times or more. The J gene is TRBJ2-5, the V gene TRBV19; no firm D call. CDR3 length: 15 residues. The germline CDR1 and CDR2 sequences are LNHDA and SQIVND (reference sequence). V was clipped by 1 base and J by 1 base, with 10 bases between them. CDR3: CASSIGSSLQETQYF. CDR3 DNA sequence: TGTGCCAGTAGTATAGGGTCCAGCCTCCAAGAGACCCAGTACTTC.